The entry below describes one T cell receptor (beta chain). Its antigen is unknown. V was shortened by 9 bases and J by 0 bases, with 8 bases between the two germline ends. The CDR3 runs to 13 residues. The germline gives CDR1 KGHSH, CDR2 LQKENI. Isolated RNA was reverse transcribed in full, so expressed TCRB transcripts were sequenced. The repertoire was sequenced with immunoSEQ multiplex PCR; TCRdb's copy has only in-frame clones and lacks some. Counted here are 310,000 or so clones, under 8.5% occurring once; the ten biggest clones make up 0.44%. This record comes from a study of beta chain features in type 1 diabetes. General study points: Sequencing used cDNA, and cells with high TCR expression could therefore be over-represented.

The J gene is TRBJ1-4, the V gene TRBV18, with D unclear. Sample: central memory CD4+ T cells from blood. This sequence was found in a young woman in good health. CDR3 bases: TGTGCCAGTTCCCAAGCAACTAATGAAAAACTGTTTTTT. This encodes CASSQATNEKLFF. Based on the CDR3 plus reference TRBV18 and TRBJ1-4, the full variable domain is NAGVMQNPRHLVRRRGQEARLRCSPMKGHSHVYWYRQLPEEGLKFMVYLQKENIIDESGMPKERFSAEFPKEGPSILRIQQVVRGDSAAYFCASSQATNEKLFFGSGTQLSVL.